This TCR beta chain is from a study of T-cell reconstitution after alpha-beta-depleted transplantation in children. This clonotype was recorded a few times. The antigen is unknown. Being one base from a much bigger clone, this may be a read error. The CDR3 length is 13 residues. CDR1 and CDR2 (germline): DFQATT, SNEGSKA (reference sequence). The germline V and J ends were trimmed by 5 bases and 1 base, with 8 bases remaining between them. Preparation of the TCRbeta library involved a method that used unique molecular identifiers. TCRdb re-analysed the PCR reads in MiXCR, keeping a single row per CDR3 protein. The sample consists of roughly 670,000 distinct CDR3 sequences, about an eighth of them appearing once. Broader study findings: Some patients showed high day-60 TCRbeta diversity, which derived from surviving recipient T cells and thymic progenitors. Newly made T cells mostly supplied T-cell counts and diversity one year after transplant. About two months after transplant, alpha-beta T cells reportedly came from several hundred expanded graft clones.

The clonotype was recovered from a girl aged 2-10 years with congenital amegakaryocytic thrombocytopenia, due to receive a stem cell transplant. The material was PBMCs, obtained before TCRalphabeta/CD19-depleted stem cell transplant. The rearrangement uses TRBV20-1 and TRBJ2-2, with a weak D call TRBD1 (6 bases). CDR3 DNA: TGCAGTGCTTCGACAGGGAACACCGGGGAGCTGTTTTTT. Protein: CSASTGNTGELFF.